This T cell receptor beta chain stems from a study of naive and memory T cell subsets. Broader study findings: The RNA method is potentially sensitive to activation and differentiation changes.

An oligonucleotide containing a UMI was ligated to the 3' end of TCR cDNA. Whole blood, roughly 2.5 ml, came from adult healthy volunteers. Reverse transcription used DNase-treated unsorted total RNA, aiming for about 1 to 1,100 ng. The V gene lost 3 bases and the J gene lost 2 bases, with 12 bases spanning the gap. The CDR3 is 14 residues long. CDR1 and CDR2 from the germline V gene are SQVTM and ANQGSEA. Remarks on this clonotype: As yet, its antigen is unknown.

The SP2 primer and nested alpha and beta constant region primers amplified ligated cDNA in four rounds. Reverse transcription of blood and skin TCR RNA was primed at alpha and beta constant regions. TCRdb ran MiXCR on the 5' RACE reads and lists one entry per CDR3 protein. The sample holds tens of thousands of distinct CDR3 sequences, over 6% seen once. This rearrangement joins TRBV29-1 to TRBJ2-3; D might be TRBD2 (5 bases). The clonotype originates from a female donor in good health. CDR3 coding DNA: TGCAGCGTTGATGGGAGCCCCCTCACAGATACGCAGTATTTT. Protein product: CSVDGSPLTDTQYF.